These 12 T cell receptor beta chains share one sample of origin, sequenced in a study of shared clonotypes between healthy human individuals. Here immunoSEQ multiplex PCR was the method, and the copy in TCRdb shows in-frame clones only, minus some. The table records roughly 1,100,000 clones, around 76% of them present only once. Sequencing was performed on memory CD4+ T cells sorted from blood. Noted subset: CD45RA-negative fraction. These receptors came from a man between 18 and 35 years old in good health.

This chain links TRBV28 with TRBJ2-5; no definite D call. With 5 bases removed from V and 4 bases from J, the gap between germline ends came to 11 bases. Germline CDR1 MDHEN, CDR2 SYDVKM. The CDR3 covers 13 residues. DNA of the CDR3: TGTGCCAGCAGTGATAGTGTGGGAGAGACCCAGTACTTC. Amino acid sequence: CASSDSVGETQYF. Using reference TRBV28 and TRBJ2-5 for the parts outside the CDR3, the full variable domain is DVKVTQSSRYLVKRTGEKVFLECVQDMDHENMFWYRQDPGLGLRLIYFSYDVKMKEKGDIPEGYSVSREKKERFSLILESASTNQTSMYLCASSDSVGETQYFGPGTRLLVL.

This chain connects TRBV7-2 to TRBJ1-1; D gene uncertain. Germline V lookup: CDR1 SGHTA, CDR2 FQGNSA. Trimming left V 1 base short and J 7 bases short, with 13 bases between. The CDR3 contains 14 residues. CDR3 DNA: TGTGCCAGCAGCTTAGAGTGGGCAGCGGGTGAAGCTTTCTTT. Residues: CASSLEWAAGEAFF. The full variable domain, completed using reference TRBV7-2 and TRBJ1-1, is GAGVSQSPSNKVTEKGKDVELRCDPISGHTALYWYRQSLGQGLEFLIYFQGNSAPDKSGLPSDRFSAERTGGSVSTLTIQRTQQEDSAVYLCASSLEWAAGEAFFGQGTRLTVV.

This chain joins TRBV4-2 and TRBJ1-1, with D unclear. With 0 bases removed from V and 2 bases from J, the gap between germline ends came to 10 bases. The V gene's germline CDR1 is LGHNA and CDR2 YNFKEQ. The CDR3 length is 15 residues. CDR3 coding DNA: TGTGCCAGCAGCCAAGATATGGGTGGAAACACTGAAGCTTTCTTT. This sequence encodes CASSQDMGGNTEAFF.

The CDR3 sequence is CASSATSGNTGELFF. The CDR3 DNA sequence: TGCGCCAGCAGTGCGACTAGCGGGAACACCGGGGAGCTGTTTTTT. The chain is built from TRBV10-2 and TRBJ2-2, with 9 positions matching TRBD2. Germline trimming cut 4 bases from V and 1 base from J; bases unmatched to any gene: 1. The CDR3 runs to 15 residues. Germline V gives CDR1 WSHSY, CDR2 SAAADI.

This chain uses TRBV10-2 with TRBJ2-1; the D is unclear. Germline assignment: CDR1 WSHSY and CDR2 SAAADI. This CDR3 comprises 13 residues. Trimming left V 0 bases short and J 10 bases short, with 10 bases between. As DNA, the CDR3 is TGCGCCAGCAGTGAGTCGAACGGCAGGGAGCAGTTCTTC. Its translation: CASSESNGREQFF.

CDR3 nucleotide sequence: TGCAGCGTCTGGCGGCGGGGCGGGAGCACAGATACGCAGTATTTT. It translates to CSVWRRGGSTDTQYF. The rearrangement uses TRBV29-1 and TRBJ2-3; D is perhaps TRBD2 (6 bases). The germline CDR1 and CDR2 sequences are SQVTM and ANQGSEA. The CDR3 consists of 15 residues. V was shortened by 6 bases and J by 0 bases, with 16 bases between the two germline ends.

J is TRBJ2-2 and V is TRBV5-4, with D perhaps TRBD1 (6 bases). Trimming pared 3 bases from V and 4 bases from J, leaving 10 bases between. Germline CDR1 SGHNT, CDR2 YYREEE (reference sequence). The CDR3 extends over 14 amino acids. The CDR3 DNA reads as TGTGCCAGCAGCTCGAGAGGGGGCACCGGGGAGCTGTTTTTT. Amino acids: CASSSRGGTGELFF. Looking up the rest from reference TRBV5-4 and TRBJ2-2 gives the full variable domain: ETGVTQSPTHLIKTRGQQVTLRCSSQSGHNTVSWYQQALGQGPQFIFQYYREEENGRGNFPPRFSGLQFPNYSSELNVNALELDDSALYLCASSSRGGTGELFFGEGSRLTVL.

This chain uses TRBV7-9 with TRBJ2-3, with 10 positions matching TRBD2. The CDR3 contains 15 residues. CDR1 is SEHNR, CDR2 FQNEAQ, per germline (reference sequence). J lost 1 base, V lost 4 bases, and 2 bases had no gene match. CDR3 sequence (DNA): TGTGCCAGCAGCTATCTAGCGGGAGGCACAGATACGCAGTATTTT. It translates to CASSYLAGGTDTQYF.

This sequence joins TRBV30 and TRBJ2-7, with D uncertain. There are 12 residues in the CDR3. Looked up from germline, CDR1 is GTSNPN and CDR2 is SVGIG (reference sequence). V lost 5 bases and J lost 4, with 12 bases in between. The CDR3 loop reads CAWAPQAYEQYF. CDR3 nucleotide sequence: TGTGCCTGGGCGCCCCAGGCGTACGAGCAGTACTTC.

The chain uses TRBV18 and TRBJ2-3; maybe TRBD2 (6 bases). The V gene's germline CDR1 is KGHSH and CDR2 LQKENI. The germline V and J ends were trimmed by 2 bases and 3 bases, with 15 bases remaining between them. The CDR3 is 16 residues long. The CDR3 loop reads CASSPTGSGETDTQYF. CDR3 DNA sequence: TGTGCCAGCTCACCAACGGGTTCGGGGGAGACAGATACGCAGTATTTT.

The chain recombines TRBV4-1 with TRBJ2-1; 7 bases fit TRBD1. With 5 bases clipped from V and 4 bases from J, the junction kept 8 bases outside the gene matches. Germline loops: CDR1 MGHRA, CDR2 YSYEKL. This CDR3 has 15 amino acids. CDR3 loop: CASSVDRALYNEQFF. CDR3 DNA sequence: TGCGCCAGCAGCGTCGACAGGGCCCTGTACAATGAGCAGTTCTTC.

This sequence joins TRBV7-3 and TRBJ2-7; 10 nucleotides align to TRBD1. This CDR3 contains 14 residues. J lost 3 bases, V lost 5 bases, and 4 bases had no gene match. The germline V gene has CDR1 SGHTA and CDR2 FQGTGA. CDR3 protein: CASSPGTGDYEQYF. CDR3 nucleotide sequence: TGTGCCAGCAGCCCGGGGACAGGGGACTACGAGCAGTACTTC.